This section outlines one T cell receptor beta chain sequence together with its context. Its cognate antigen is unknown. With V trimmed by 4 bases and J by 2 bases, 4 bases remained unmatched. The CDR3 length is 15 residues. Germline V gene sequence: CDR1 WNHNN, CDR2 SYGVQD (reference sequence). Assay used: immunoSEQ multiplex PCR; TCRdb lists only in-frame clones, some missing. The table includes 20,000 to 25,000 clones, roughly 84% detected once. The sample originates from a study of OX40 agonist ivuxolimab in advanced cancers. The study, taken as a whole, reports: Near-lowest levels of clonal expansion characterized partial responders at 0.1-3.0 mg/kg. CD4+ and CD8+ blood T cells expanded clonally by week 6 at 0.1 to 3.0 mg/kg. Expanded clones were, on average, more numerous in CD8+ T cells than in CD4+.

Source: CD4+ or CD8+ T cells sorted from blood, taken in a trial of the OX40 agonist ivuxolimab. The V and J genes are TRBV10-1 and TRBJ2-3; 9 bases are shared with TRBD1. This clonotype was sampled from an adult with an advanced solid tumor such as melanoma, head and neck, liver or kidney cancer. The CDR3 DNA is TGCGCCAGCAGTGGGACAGGGGATTTCACAGATACGCAGTATTTT. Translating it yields CASSGTGDFTDTQYF.